This TCR beta chain was identified during a study of OX40 agonist ivuxolimab in advanced cancers. Turning to the study itself: Checkpoint inhibitors had been given previously to about 40% of patients.

Using immunoSEQ multiplex PCR, the repertoire was profiled, and TCRdb retains in-frame clones only, with some absent. The profile covers 52,000 or so clones, with about 88% appearing a single time and less than 2% taken by the ten largest. The sample holds one count of this clone. Antigen unknown. Broader study findings: There was clonal expansion of CD4+ and CD8+ blood T cells by week 6 at 0.1 to 3.0 mg/kg. Nonresponders, in some cases, also had low normalized T-cell clonal expansion.

Exclusion of a patient followed from autoimmune disease history or systemic immunosuppression. Germline CDR1 reads KGHSH; CDR2 reads LQKENI. Trimming took 6 bases from V and 7 from J; bases not matched to a gene: 6. This CDR3 is 14 amino acids long. The sample was CD4+ or CD8+ T cells sorted from blood, taken in a trial of the OX40 agonist ivuxolimab. This receptor was identified in an adult with an advanced solid tumor such as melanoma, head and neck, liver or kidney cancer. The rearrangement links TRBV18 to TRBJ1-6, with 7 bases that match TRBD1. This CDR3 is CASSPGTENSPLHF. The CDR3, as DNA: TGTGCCAGCTCGCCCGGGACAGAGAATTCACCCCTCCACTTT. Looking up the rest from reference TRBV18 and TRBJ1-6 gives the full variable domain: NAGVMQNPRHLVRRRGQEARLRCSPMKGHSHVYWYRQLPEEGLKFMVYLQKENIIDESGMPKERFSAEFPKEGPSILRIQQVVRGDSAAYFCASSPGTENSPLHFGNGTRLTVT.